Listed below are T cell receptor beta chains from one sample, sequenced in a study of blood T cell repertoires in COVID-19. Clones were read by immunoSEQ multiplex PCR, and TCRdb kept only the in-frame ones, dropping some. The sample has around 180,000 clones, under 80% seen once. The material sequenced was peripheral blood. The receptors come from a woman of 80 years or more with acute or convalescent COVID-19. Each CDR3 is given with its conserved first and last residue. D genes are given only for firm matches. Not every row has a clone size; where given, it reads once, few, many or a size class.

CDR3 DNA,CDR3 protein,clone size,J gene,D gene,V gene
TGCAGCGTTGATCTGGGGGCGCGCGGGGAGACCCAGTACTTC,CSVDLGARGETQYF,-,TRBJ2-5,-,TRBV29-1
TGTGCCAGTAGTAATACAGGGGGGAGGACAGATACGCAGTATTTT,CASSNTGGRTDTQYF,many,TRBJ2-3,TRBD1,TRBV19
TGTGCCAGCAGTCGGCGGGACAGGGGAGCCTATGGCTACACCTTC,CASSRRDRGAYGYTF,-,TRBJ1-2,TRBD1,TRBV6-2/TRBV6-3
TGTGCCAGCAGCTTAACCGACATTTCACCCCTCCACTTT,CASSLTDISPLHF,few,TRBJ1-6,-,TRBV7-3
TGTGCCAGCAGCCCAAGGAGCGGGAGGGCGGTTGAGCAGTTCTTC,CASSPRSGRAVEQFF,-,TRBJ2-1,TRBD2,TRBV7-2
TGCGCCAGCAGCGGTAGCGGGCTCGGCCGGGAGACCCAGTACTTC,CASSGSGLGRETQYF,-,TRBJ2-5,TRBD2,TRBV5-1
TGTGCCAGCAGCCAACAGGGGAAGGGACCCTACGAGCAGTACTTC,CASSQQGKGPYEQYF,few,TRBJ2-7,-,TRBV3-1/TRBV3-2
TGTGCCACTTTTAACAGGGATTCCTATGGCTACACCTTC,CATFNRDSYGYTF,-,TRBJ1-2,-,TRBV19
TGTGCCAGCAGCGTTAGGAGATCCTACAATGAGCAGTTCTTC,CASSVRRSYNEQFF,-,TRBJ2-1,-,TRBV2
TGTGCCAGCAGTCCCCAGACAGAAATGAACACTGAAGCTTTCTTT,CASSPQTEMNTEAFF,-,TRBJ1-1,-,TRBV6-5
TGTGCCAGCAGCTTGTGGCTTGACTCTAGCACAGATACGCAGTATTTT,CASSLWLDSSTDTQYF,-,TRBJ2-3,-,TRBV5-4
TGTGCCAGCAGCCCCCCAGCAGGGACAGCCGTTTACGAGCAGTACTTC,CASSPPAGTAVYEQYF,-,TRBJ2-7,TRBD1,TRBV7-9
TGTGCCAGCAGCTGGTACGCCGAGAAAGAGACCCAGTACTTC,CASSWYAEKETQYF,few,TRBJ2-5,-,TRBV5-4
TGTGCCAGCAGTTACGGGCGTCTGGCCTACGAGCAGTACTTC,CASSYGRLAYEQYF,-,TRBJ2-7,-,TRBV6-5
TGCGCCAGCAGCTTAGCGGGAGGTAGGACCTACGAGCAGTACTTC,CASSLAGGRTYEQYF,once,TRBJ2-7,TRBD2,TRBV5-1
TGCGCCAGCAGACGACAGGGTGAGGATCAAGAGACCCAGTACTTC,CASRRQGEDQETQYF,few,TRBJ2-5,TRBD1,TRBV5-1
TGCAGTGCTAGTGGCAGGGCGGGAGGCTCAGATACGCAGTATTTT,CSASGRAGGSDTQYF,-,TRBJ2-3,TRBD2,TRBV20-1
TGTGCCAGCAGCGACGGAGTGATGGAGACCCAGTACTTC,CASSDGVMETQYF,-,TRBJ2-5,-,TRBV9
TGTGCCAGCAGCAAACCGGAGTGGCCCGCTACCTTCAATGAGCAGTTCTTC,CASSKPEWPATFNEQFF,few,TRBJ2-1,-,TRBV21-1
TGTGCCAGCAGCCAAGCTTCGAACACTGAAGCTTTCTTT,CASSQASNTEAFF,-,TRBJ1-1,-,TRBV3-1/TRBV3-2
TGTGCCAGCAGCTTGGCCGGGGGGCTCGAGGCCAAAAACATTCAGTACTTC,CASSLAGGLEAKNIQYF,few,TRBJ2-4,-,TRBV5-6
TGTGCCAGCAGTCCCGACCGGGAGGAGACCCAGTACTTC,CASSPDREETQYF,-,TRBJ2-5,-,TRBV12-3/TRBV12-4
TGTGCCACCAGCAGAGATCCAGGAGATACGCAGTATTTT,CATSRDPGDTQYF,-,TRBJ2-3,-,TRBV15
TGTGCCACCAGTGATTCCGGGACAGGGATTCTCGGCTACACCTTC,CATSDSGTGILGYTF,-,TRBJ1-2,TRBD1,TRBV24-1
TGTGCCAGCAGTTCCCACCTCGTGGGGAAAAAGGGGGAGACCCAGTACTTC,CASSSHLVGKKGETQYF,few,TRBJ2-5,-,TRBV28
TGTGCCAGCAGCCCTCCCTCACAGGAAGAGACCCAGTACTTC,CASSPPSQEETQYF,-,TRBJ2-5,-,TRBV5-4
TGTGCCAGCAGTATCTTGCAGACAGGGGCCTACAATGAGCAGTTCTTC,CASSILQTGAYNEQFF,-,TRBJ2-1,TRBD1,TRBV28
TGTGCCAGCAGCGTATCAACAGTGATTAATTCACCCCTCCACTTT,CASSVSTVINSPLHF,few,TRBJ1-6,-,TRBV9
TGTGCCAGCAGCCAAGATGGTGACAGGGGGCGTTCACCCCTCCACTTT,CASSQDGDRGRSPLHF,-,TRBJ1-6,TRBD1,TRBV4-2
TGCAGCGTTGAAGGCCTTGATGGGCAGATCTCCTACAATGAGCAGTTCTTC,CSVEGLDGQISYNEQFF,few,TRBJ2-1,-,TRBV29-1
TGCAGTGCTATGGAGTACGAGCAGTACTTC,CSAMEYEQYF,-,TRBJ2-7,-,TRBV20-1
TGCGCCAGCACCCCTGCCTCGCGGGAGTGGGGGACCCAGTACTTC,CASTPASREWGTQYF,-,TRBJ2-5,TRBD2,TRBV5-1
TGTGCCAGCGGAGATAACTCTGGAAACACCATATATTTT,CASGDNSGNTIYF,-,TRBJ1-3,-,TRBV2
TGCGCCAGCAGCCCGGGGCCCCAGCGGGAGCGTCCCCACAATGAGCAGTTCTTC,CASSPGPQRERPHNEQFF,-,TRBJ2-1,TRBD2,TRBV5-1
TGTGCCAGCTTGCCTGCGGCCGGGACTAGCGGGAGAGAGACCCAGTACTTC,CASLPAAGTSGRETQYF,-,TRBJ2-5,TRBD2,TRBV28
TGTGCCAGCAGCTCGGGACAGGGTCAAAACATTCAGTACTTC,CASSSGQGQNIQYF,-,TRBJ2-4,TRBD1,TRBV5-4
TGCGCCAGCAGTGGGGAGCGTCAGCCCCAGCATTTT,CASSGERQPQHF,-,TRBJ1-5,-,TRBV10-2
TGCGCCAGCAGTGATCGACAGGGTGCTGAAGCTTTCTTT,CASSDRQGAEAFF,-,TRBJ1-1,TRBD1,TRBV10-1
TGCGCCAGCAGCCCCCCGGACAGGACCTACGAGCAGTACTTC,CASSPPDRTYEQYF,-,TRBJ2-7,TRBD1,TRBV4-1
TGTGCCAGCAGCTTGGCCGGGCTAGCGGGATACGGCGAGCAGTACTTC,CASSLAGLAGYGEQYF,-,TRBJ2-7,TRBD2,TRBV5-4
TGTGCCAGCAGTTACTCACGGACAGGGGATGGAAACACCATATATTTT,CASSYSRTGDGNTIYF,once,TRBJ1-3,TRBD1,TRBV6-5
TGTGCCAGTAGTATACTAGGGGACAGCTATGGCTACACCTTC,CASSILGDSYGYTF,-,TRBJ1-2,TRBD1,TRBV19
TGTGCCAGCAGCTTAGCGCGGAGTTCGGACAATGAGCAGTTCTTC,CASSLARSSDNEQFF,-,TRBJ2-1,-,TRBV7-2
TGTGCCAGCAGCCTAAGACTAGCGGGAGCGGGGGAGACCCAGTACTTC,CASSLRLAGAGETQYF,few,TRBJ2-5,TRBD2,TRBV5-4
TGTGCCAGCAGTGAATTAGCGGGACTAGGCAATGAGCAGTTCTTC,CASSELAGLGNEQFF,-,TRBJ2-1,TRBD2,TRBV6-1
TGTGCCAGCAGCCTCACAAAATACGAGCAGTACTTC,CASSLTKYEQYF,-,TRBJ2-7,-,TRBV4-2
TGTGCCAGCAGCCAAGGACAGGGGGCTGTGCCCCAGCATTTT,CASSQGQGAVPQHF,-,TRBJ1-5,TRBD1,TRBV3-1/TRBV3-2
TGCGCCAGCAGCCAGGAGGCAGATACGCAGTATTTT,CASSQEADTQYF,-,TRBJ2-3,-,TRBV5-1
TGCGCCAGCAGCTTGGATCTCGGGGGGACAGGGAATTCACCCCTCCACTTT,CASSLDLGGTGNSPLHF,once,TRBJ1-6,TRBD1,TRBV5-1
TGTGCCAGCAGCGCCGGACTAGTCGGCGAGCAGTACTTC,CASSAGLVGEQYF,-,TRBJ2-7,TRBD2,TRBV9
TGTGCCAGCAGCCCGACCGGGACTAGCAATGAGCAGTTCTTC,CASSPTGTSNEQFF,few,TRBJ2-1,TRBD2,TRBV9
TGTGCCAGTATGGAAGACAGGGATAACACAGATACGCAGTATTTT,CASMEDRDNTDTQYF,-,TRBJ2-3,TRBD1,TRBV19
TGTGCCAGCAGGTTATCGGGACAGGGAAATGAAAAACTGTTTTTT,CASRLSGQGNEKLFF,-,TRBJ1-4,TRBD1,TRBV6-5
TGTGCCAGTAGTGTACCGGGACTAGCCTACAATGAGCAGTTCTTC,CASSVPGLAYNEQFF,-,TRBJ2-1,TRBD2,TRBV19